The present T cell receptor (beta chain) was sequenced within a study of beta chain features in type 1 diabetes (dated by TCRdb to the late 2010s). Regarding the study in general: Mean age, gender distribution, total cell number and subset yield did not differ between patients and healthy donors. Naive and central memory subsets were obtained from all 30 or so donors, but regulatory and stem cell-like memory subsets were isolated from only 8 patients and about 8 healthy donors. A total of some 100,000,000 sorted cells were examined across all samples, and the number of cells per subset was strongly correlated with RNA yield. In the study, TCRB repertoires of sorted circulating CD4+ T cell subsets from recently diagnosed type 1 diabetes patients were compared with those of matched healthy donors.

Overall study outcomes, separate from this receptor: A moderate but significant shortening of TCRB CDR3 length was observed in type 1 diabetes patients in all four CD4+ subsets. Shorter templates might be favored by PCR, yet because patient and control samples were amplified and corrected together, any such skew would affect both groups equally. Because small numbers of individuals were included in the HLA sub-analyses, any influence of HLA type on TCRB rearrangement was left unresolved. Because cDNA was sequenced instead of genomic DNA, highly expressing activated cells could be over-represented, though the groups showed no difference in activation or CD3 levels. Patients with type 1 diabetes made fewer insertions and deleted more nucleotides at VDJ recombination sites, implying thymic rearrangement abnormalities. Naive, central memory and regulatory TCRB repertoires appeared more similar among patients than among healthy donors.

As to this clone: Its antigen remains unidentified. No base qualities exist here, and no much larger clone lies one base off it.

Taken from cysteine to phenylalanine, the CDR3 has 20 residues. Left in the record is the CDR3 DNA by itself, 60 bases read in frame from the first base. Compared with germline, V lacks 0 bases and J lacks 0 bases; bases without a gene match: 11. CDR1 SGHRS and CDR2 YFSETQ are derived from the germline V gene. Each donor gave one peripheral blood draw, approximately 100 mL on average, collected into heparinised tubes. Using a panel that included CD45RO, CCR7, CD25, CD127, CD95 and CD27, naive, central memory, regulatory and stem cell-like memory CD4+ T cells were sorted on a BD FACSAria II. Every sorted population had a purity above 95%. Right away, PBMCs were isolated by Lymphoprep density gradient centrifugation and were stained directly, with no culture step. To minimize batch effects, samples were stained and sorted in pairs, one healthy donor with one patient per experiment. The entire amount of isolated RNA was reverse transcribed using the High Capacity cDNA Reverse Transcription Kit, so the sequenced TCRB transcripts were expressed ones. Deep immunoSEQ sequencing was applied to naive, central memory and regulatory T cell samples, giving an average of about 3.6 million total reads per sample. Sorted cells were lysed in RLT buffer, and RNA was extracted using DNase-treated RNeasy Micro or Mini kits according to cell number. To prevent cross-contamination, every cell subset was processed on its own, while patient and healthy donor samples were processed together. TCRB sequences were amplified from cDNA with the immunoSEQ multiplex PCR, producing 87-bp fragments spanning the CDR3 region. The amplicons were sequenced using the Illumina HiSeq platform. The authors' pipeline ran thus. Synthetic template baselines were used to correct PCR bias computationally, reads within Hamming distance 2 were collapsed, and singletons that could not be merged were discarded. By aligning reads against IMGT, V, D and J genes, CDR3 length, and insertions or deletions at six rearrangement sites were assigned. Within each subset, clonotype counts were normalized to sorted cell number, and only after that were true diversity and Gini coefficients computed with the tcR R package. The overlap coefficient, calculated on TCRB nucleotide sequences, was used to measure repertoire sharing. TCRdb carries this immuneACCESS record with in-frame sequences only. Its versions omit some clonotypes, under half of them owing to an unresolved V gene in the studies checked, with the rest unexplained. V, J and clone size are those of that table, while D and trimming were read from the DNA. The sample table records about 28,000 clones; approximately 55% of these occur just once. The ten largest clones take up approximately 1.5% of the sample.

Sequencing was done on a sample of Tregs from blood. The sample's cell subset or site label, decoded: regulatory CD4+ T cells. The chain is made from TRBV5-1 and TRBJ2-1; 11 central bases correspond to TRBD2. The receptor comes from a woman in her late teens or twenties with type 1 diabetes. The CDR3 amino acid sequence is: CASSLEGPYSGRASYNEQFF. The DNA sequence is as follows: TGCGCCAGCAGCTTGGAGGGGCCTTATAGCGGGAGGGCCTCCTACAATGAGCAGTTCTTC.